These T cell receptor beta chains were read from a single sample in a study of control samples from healthy donors and cancer patients. The assay was immunoSEQ multiplex PCR, and TCRdb's table has in-frame clones only and misses some. The repertoire has 90,000 to 100,000 clones, about four fifths of them found once; the top ten carry about 10%. The sequenced material came from blood. These receptors came from a woman in her 30s in good health. Both conserved end residues are part of each CDR3. Each record gives: D gene, V gene, J gene, clone size, CDR3 protein, CDR3 DNA. A D gene is named only where the DNA matches it firmly. Clone size appears in some rows only: once, few, many, or a class for an expanded clone.

d_gene: TRBD1; v_gene: TRBV5-5; j_gene: TRBJ1-1; abundance: few; CDR3aa: CASALAGGNTEAFF; CDR3nt: TGTGCCAGCGCGCTTGCAGGGGGGAACACTGAAGCTTTCTTT
d_gene: -; v_gene: TRBV29-1; j_gene: TRBJ2-7; abundance: -; CDR3aa: CSVPNRRRTYEQYF; CDR3nt: TGCAGCGTCCCGAATAGAAGGAGGACCTACGAGCAGTACTTC
d_gene: TRBD1; v_gene: TRBV5-1; j_gene: TRBJ2-5; abundance: -; CDR3aa: CASSLGDREETQYF; CDR3nt: TGCGCCAGCAGCTTAGGTGACAGGGAAGAGACCCAGTACTTC
d_gene: TRBD1; v_gene: TRBV4-2; j_gene: TRBJ2-3; abundance: -; CDR3aa: CASSQPRQGAADTQYF; CDR3nt: TGTGCCAGCAGCCAGCCTAGGCAGGGGGCCGCAGATACGCAGTATTTT
d_gene: TRBD2; v_gene: TRBV7-8; j_gene: TRBJ2-7; abundance: -; CDR3aa: CASSQSGGAIEQYF; CDR3nt: TGTGCCAGCAGTCAAAGCGGGGGGGCCATAGAGCAGTACTTC
d_gene: -; v_gene: TRBV5-4; j_gene: TRBJ1-1; abundance: -; CDR3aa: CASAPRGLNTEAFF; CDR3nt: TGTGCCAGCGCCCCTAGGGGATTGAACACTGAAGCTTTCTTT
d_gene: -; v_gene: TRBV6-2/TRBV6-3; j_gene: TRBJ1-2; abundance: -; CDR3aa: CASSLNRDGRNYGYTF; CDR3nt: TGTGCCAGCAGTTTAAACCGGGACGGCAGAAACTATGGCTACACCTTC
d_gene: -; v_gene: TRBV5-1; j_gene: TRBJ2-3; abundance: few; CDR3aa: CASSLDGTSTDTQYF; CDR3nt: TGCGCCAGCAGCTTGGACGGTACTAGCACAGATACGCAGTATTTT
d_gene: -; v_gene: TRBV7-2; j_gene: TRBJ1-2; abundance: -; CDR3aa: CASSLSRVGYGYTF; CDR3nt: TGTGCCAGCAGCTTAAGCAGGGTAGGCTATGGCTACACCTTC
d_gene: TRBD1; v_gene: TRBV7-7; j_gene: TRBJ2-1; abundance: -; CDR3aa: CASSLDRANEQFF; CDR3nt: TGTGCTAGCAGCTTAGACAGGGCCAATGAGCAGTTCTTC
d_gene: -; v_gene: TRBV6-4; j_gene: TRBJ1-2; abundance: -; CDR3aa: CASSDSGGRNYGYTF; CDR3nt: TGTGCCAGCAGTGACTCTGGGGGGAGAAACTATGGCTACACCTTC
d_gene: -; v_gene: TRBV6-1; j_gene: TRBJ1-5; abundance: -; CDR3aa: CASSERGTQPQHF; CDR3nt: TGTGCCAGCAGTGAAAGGGGGACTCAGCCCCAGCATTTT
d_gene: -; v_gene: TRBV6-1; j_gene: TRBJ1-6; abundance: -; CDR3aa: CASSEAGVRIGSPLHF; CDR3nt: TGTGCCAGCAGTGAGGCAGGGGTTCGTATAGGGTCACCCCTCCACTTT
d_gene: -; v_gene: TRBV10-3; j_gene: TRBJ1-6; abundance: -; CDR3aa: CAITGSGGSPLHF; CDR3nt: TGTGCCATCACAGGCAGCGGCGGTTCACCCCTCCACTTT
d_gene: -; v_gene: TRBV6-5; j_gene: TRBJ1-4; abundance: -; CDR3aa: CASSSPSTNEKLFF; CDR3nt: TGTGCCAGCTCGAGTCCATCAACTAATGAAAAACTGTTTTTT
d_gene: -; v_gene: TRBV12-3/TRBV12-4; j_gene: TRBJ2-5; abundance: -; CDR3aa: CASNKQNQETQYF; CDR3nt: TGTGCCAGCAATAAACAGAACCAAGAGACCCAGTACTTC
d_gene: -; v_gene: TRBV5-5; j_gene: TRBJ1-3; abundance: -; CDR3aa: CASSDIPGNTIYF; CDR3nt: TGTGCCAGCAGCGATATACCCGGAAACACCATATATTTT
d_gene: -; v_gene: TRBV12-5; j_gene: TRBJ2-7; abundance: -; CDR3aa: CASGLDTQVSYEQYF; CDR3nt: TGTGCTAGTGGTTTGGACACTCAAGTCTCCTACGAGCAGTACTTC
d_gene: -; v_gene: TRBV3-1/TRBV3-2; j_gene: TRBJ2-1; abundance: few; CDR3aa: CASSQDYGRTSTYNEQFF; CDR3nt: TGTGCCAGCAGCCAAGATTACGGGCGAACAAGCACCTACAATGAGCAGTTCTTC
d_gene: -; v_gene: TRBV29-1; j_gene: TRBJ2-4; abundance: -; CDR3aa: CSALASKNIQYF; CDR3nt: TGCAGCGCTCTGGCTAGTAAAAACATTCAGTACTTC